The 29 T cell receptor beta chains in this list originate from one sample, sequenced in a study of shared clonotypes between healthy human individuals. Sequencing used immunoSEQ multiplex PCR; TCRdb keeps in-frame clones, though not all of them. The table records approximately 2.3 million clones, just over 90% of them present only once. Sequenced input: naive CD4+ T cells from PBMCs. Subset indicated: CD45RA+ positively selected. These receptors all stem from a man aged 18 to 30 in good health. Some clones in this sample may be carry-over from other donors' samples.

V is TRBV7-9 and J is TRBJ2-1, with TRBD1 matching over 7 bases. This CDR3 spans 15 amino acids. In germline, CDR1 is SEHNR, CDR2 FQNEAQ (reference sequence). J lost 5 bases, V lost 5 bases, and 9 bases had no gene match. For the CDR3, the DNA is TGTGCCAGCAGCCCAAACCGGGACAGCAACAATGAGCAGTTCTTC. Its translation is CASSPNRDSNNEQFF.

The V call is TRBV7-9, the J call TRBJ1-2; D perhaps matches TRBD1 (5 bases). CDR1 is SEHNR, CDR2 FQNEAQ, per germline (reference sequence). The CDR3 extends over 17 amino acids. V shed 4 bases and J shed 4 bases, with 22 bases lying between them. The CDR3 sequence is CASSYRGPGGLFYGYTF. CDR3 DNA: TGTGCCAGCAGCTACCGGGGCCCGGGCGGGCTATTCTATGGCTACACCTTC.

Comment on this clone: The sample carries other DNA sequences with the same CDR3. The rearrangement joins TRBV7-2 to TRBJ2-5, with TRBD2 matching 9 bases. This CDR3 region has 14 residues. Per germline, CDR1 SGHTA and CDR2 FQGNSA. Trimming removed 1 base from V and 4 bases from J; junction bases left unmatched: 1. In nucleotides, the CDR3 is TGTGCCAGCAGCTTAGTAGCGGGAGCAGAGACCCAGTACTTC. This gives the protein CASSLVAGAETQYF.

The chain links TRBV2 to TRBJ1-1, with D perhaps TRBD1 (6 bases). From germline, CDR1 is SNHLY and CDR2 FYNNEI. The V end was cut by 6 bases, the J end by 6 bases, with 14 bases between. The CDR3 extends over 13 amino acids. The CDR3 sequence: CASRDSNSPEAFF. CDR3 DNA: TGTGCCAGCAGGGACAGTAATTCCCCTGAAGCTTTCTTT.

This clone has a handful of counts. J is TRBJ1-2 and V is TRBV7-9, with D unclear. V dropped 3 bases and J dropped 2 bases, with 13 bases sitting between them. This CDR3 has 15 residues. CDR1 is SEHNR and CDR2 is FQNEAQ in the germline V gene (reference sequence). CDR3: CASSLARTVNYGYTF. CDR3 in DNA: TGTGCCAGCAGCTTGGCGAGGACCGTGAACTATGGCTACACCTTC. The complete variable domain, with remaining parts taken from reference TRBV7-9 and TRBJ1-2, reads DTGVSQNPRHKITKRGQNVTFRCDPISEHNRLYWYRQTLGQGPEFLTYFQNEAQLEKSRLLSDRFSAERPKGSFSTLEIQRTEQGDSAMYLCASSLARTVNYGYTFGSGTRLTVV.

This chain connects TRBV28 to TRBJ2-5, with 7 bases matching TRBD2. This CDR3 is built from 15 residues. With 2 bases clipped from V and 4 bases from J, the junction kept 7 bases outside the gene matches. Per germline, CDR1 MDHEN and CDR2 SYDVKM. In nucleotides, the CDR3 is TGTGCCAGCAGTTTAGGGGGGGGAGCGGCAGAGACCCAGTACTTC. Residues: CASSLGGGAAETQYF.

For this clone: The sample carries other DNA sequences with the same CDR3. This chain connects TRBV2 to TRBJ1-1, with D unclear. The ends were cut back, 3 bases at V and 1 base at J, with 6 bases in the middle. This CDR3 is 13 amino acids long. The V gene's germline CDR1 is SNHLY and CDR2 FYNNEI. The CDR3 sequence: CASSDRGNTEAFF. The CDR3 coding sequence is TGTGCCAGCAGTGATCGGGGGAACACTGAAGCTTTCTTT. The full variable domain, rest sourced from reference TRBV2 and TRBJ1-1, is EPEVTQTPSHQVTQMGQEVILRCVPISNHLYFYWYRQILGQKVEFLVSFYNNEISEKSEIFDDQFSVERPDGSNFTLKIRSTKLEDSAMYFCASSDRGNTEAFFGQGTRLTVV.

V gene TRBV18 combines with J gene TRBJ2-7, with D possibly TRBD1 on 6 matching bases. Germline V gives CDR1 KGHSH, CDR2 LQKENI. The CDR3 is 15 amino acids. Trimming stripped 3 bases from V and 1 base from J, with 13 bases between. The CDR3 region has the DNA TGTGCCAGCTCACCCCCACAGGGTTGGTCCTACGAGCAGTACTTC. It codes for CASSPPQGWSYEQYF.

A note on this clone: This specimen includes other DNA sequences encoding the same CDR3. This chain connects TRBV2 to TRBJ2-5; 7 bases match TRBD1. J lost 5 bases, V lost 6 bases, and 6 bases had no gene match. CDR3 length equals 13 residues. Germline CDR1 SNHLY, CDR2 FYNNEI. The chain's CDR3 is CASSLDRAETQYF. DNA of the CDR3: TGTGCCAGCAGCCTCGACAGGGCCGAGACCCAGTACTTC.

The V call is TRBV9, the J call TRBJ1-5; perhaps TRBD1 as D (5 bases). The V gene lost 3 bases and the J gene lost 9 bases, with 13 bases spanning the gap. CDR1 and CDR2 from the germline V gene are SGDLS and YYNGEE. This CDR3 comprises 13 residues. CDR3 in DNA: TGTGCCAGCAGCGACGGGGGTGGTCGGCCCCAGCATTTT. Translated: CASSDGGGRPQHF.

This rearrangement joins TRBV6-4 to TRBJ1-5; D might be TRBD1 (5 bases). The CDR3 is 15 residues long. The V end lost 6 bases, the J end lost 3 bases, and 15 bases lay between the germline ends. CDR1 and CDR2 (germline): MRHNA, SNTAGT. In DNA form, the CDR3 reads TGTGCCAGCAGCCCCGGGGCGGTATACAATCAGCCCCAGCATTTT. It encodes CASSPGAVYNQPQHF.

The chain uses TRBV2 and TRBJ2-7; D may be TRBD2 (6 bases). The CDR3 extends over 12 amino acids. Germline V gene lookup returns CDR1 SNHLY and CDR2 FYNNEI. Trimming shortened V by 7 bases and J by 7 bases, and 14 bases separated the two germline ends. The CDR3 bases are TGTGCCAGCACCGAAAGGGCGGGGGAGCAGTACTTC. It specifies CASTERAGEQYF.

The chain employs TRBV29-1 and TRBJ1-1, with a possible D match to TRBD1 (6 bases). V was cut by 5 bases and J by 0 bases, with 10 bases left in between. Germline lookup yields CDR1 SQVTM and CDR2 ANQGSEA. The CDR3 consists of 13 residues. CDR3: CSVSWDMNTEAFF. In nucleotides, the CDR3 is TGCAGCGTTAGCTGGGACATGAACACTGAAGCTTTCTTT.

This CDR3 reads CASSSHGRLGSYEQYF. The DNA for the CDR3 is TGTGCCAGCAGTTCCCATGGACGACTAGGGTCCTACGAGCAGTACTTC. V and J are TRBV27 and TRBJ2-7; D possibly corresponds to TRBD2 (6 bases). The CDR3 is 16 residues long. In germline, CDR1 is MNHEY, CDR2 SMNVEV (reference sequence). V was pared by 4 bases and J by 1 base, with 17 bases between.

The V gene is TRBV30, the J gene TRBJ1-1; D is ambiguous. The CDR3 is 13 amino acids. The ends were cut back, 4 bases at V and 1 base at J, with 10 bases in the middle. Germline V gene sequence: CDR1 GTSNPN, CDR2 SVGIG (reference sequence). The CDR3 reads CAWINSQNTEAFF. CDR3 sequence (DNA): TGTGCCTGGATAAATAGTCAGAACACTGAAGCTTTCTTT.

The rearrangement uses TRBV11-2 and TRBJ1-1; D is uncertain. Deletions cut 5 bases from V and 0 bases from J, with 19 bases between. Germline V gives CDR1 SGHAT, CDR2 FQNNGV. CDR3 length equals 17 residues. The CDR3 spells CASSPRGNDNMNTEAFF. Written as DNA, the CDR3 is TGTGCCAGCAGCCCGCGGGGTAACGACAACATGAACACTGAAGCTTTCTTT.

V gene TRBV5-4 combines with J gene TRBJ2-7; TRBD1 aligns across 9 bases. The germline V gene encodes CDR1 SGHNT and CDR2 YYREEE (reference sequence). The junction had 10 bases not matched to a gene; V was cut back by 2 bases and J by 7 bases. The CDR3 contains 15 residues. The CDR3 DNA reads as TGTGCCAGCAGCTTTGTTTCACAGGGGGCTGGGGAGCAGTACTTC. Amino acid sequence: CASSFVSQGAGEQYF.

This rearrangement joins TRBV28 to TRBJ1-5; 8 bases fit TRBD1. The CDR3 totals 12 residues. In germline, CDR1 is MDHEN, CDR2 SYDVKM. The V segment lost 4 bases and the J segment 11 bases; nucleotides outside the gene matches: 4. The CDR3 spells CASSSRGQAQHF. In nucleotides, the CDR3 is TGTGCCAGCAGTTCCCGGGGACAGGCCCAGCATTTT.

This clone was detected a few times. This chain links TRBV11-2 with TRBJ2-4, with 7 bases matching TRBD1. V was pared by 5 bases and J by 3 bases, with 1 base of the junction left unmatched. This CDR3 has 13 residues. Germline V gene lookup returns CDR1 SGHAT and CDR2 FQNNGV. The CDR3 is CASSGDSKNIQYF. CDR3 DNA: TGTGCCAGCAGCGGGGACAGCAAAAACATTCAGTACTTC. Filled out from reference TRBV11-2 and TRBJ2-4, the complete variable domain reads EAGVAQSPRYKIIEKRQSVAFWCNPISGHATLYWYQQILGQGPKLLIQFQNNGVVDDSQLPKDRFSAERLKGVDSTLKIQPAKLEDSAVYLCASSGDSKNIQYFGAGTRLSVL.

A single count supports this clone. The rearrangement uses TRBV10-3 and TRBJ2-1; possible D gene TRBD2, 6 bases. This CDR3 is built from 14 residues. The V gene's germline CDR1 is ENHRY and CDR2 SYGVKD. Trimming pared 10 bases from V and 5 bases from J, leaving 18 bases between. The CDR3 DNA sequence: TGTGCCACTAGGAAATTAGCGGTAGACAATGAGCAGTTCTTC. This sequence encodes CATRKLAVDNEQFF.

In this sample, this clone turned up a few times. V usage is TRBV7-3 and J usage is TRBJ1-1; D remains unclear. Trimming removed 5 bases from V and 3 bases from J, with 10 bases in between. Per the germline V gene, CDR1 is SGHTA and CDR2 is FQGTGA. CDR3 length equals 13 residues. The CDR3 DNA reads as TGTGCCAGCAGCCTAAGGGTTGACACTGAAGCTTTCTTT. It yields the protein CASSLRVDTEAFF.

The chain combines TRBV7-3 with TRBJ2-3; 7 bases agree with TRBD2. Looked up from germline, CDR1 is SGHTA and CDR2 is FQGTGA. This CDR3 contains 15 residues. After removal of 1 base from V and 4 bases from J, the junction contained 5 bases not matched to a gene. The DNA of the CDR3 is TGTGCCAGCAGCTTAAACAGCGGGACGGCAGATACGCAGTATTTT. Its translation is CASSLNSGTADTQYF.

The genes are TRBV5-6 and TRBJ1-4; no reliable D call. Deletions cut 2 bases from V and 2 bases from J, with 10 bases between. The CDR3 consists of 15 residues. The germline gives CDR1 SGHDT, CDR2 YYEEEE. CDR3 sequence (DNA): TGTGCCAGCAGCTTTTTTGGCTATACTAATGAAAAACTGTTTTTT. Its protein product is CASSFFGYTNEKLFF.

The table lists this clone with a few counts. The chain employs TRBV7-9 and TRBJ1-1, with D maybe TRBD1 (5 bases). Germline lookup yields CDR1 SEHNR and CDR2 FQNEAQ (reference sequence). Trimming removed 6 bases from V and 7 bases from J, with 15 bases in between. The CDR3 covers 13 residues. CDR3 residues: CASSPWGGGEAFF. DNA for the CDR3: TGTGCCAGCAGTCCCTGGGGGGGAGGTGAAGCTTTCTTT.

The chain recombines TRBV6-5 with TRBJ2-6; 8 nucleotides align to TRBD1. The germline V gene encodes CDR1 MNHEY and CDR2 SVGAGI. The junction had 5 bases not matched to a gene; V was cut back by 6 bases and J by 4 bases. The CDR3 runs 15 residues. Here the CDR3 DNA reads TGTGCCAGCAGGGGACAGGAGAAAGGGGCCAACGTCCTGACTTTC. This sequence encodes CASRGQEKGANVLTF.

The genes are TRBV6-7 and TRBJ2-2, with TRBD2 matching over 11 bases. TRBV6-7 falls under the ORF class, with uncertain function. The CDR3 contains 18 residues. J lost 3 bases, V lost 8 bases, and 14 bases had no gene match. The CDR3 sequence is CASPTSGIDDRDTGELFF. In DNA, the CDR3 is TGTGCCAGCCCGACTAGCGGGATTGACGATCGCGACACCGGGGAGCTGTTTTTT.

V gene TRBV4-3 combines with J gene TRBJ1-3, with D possibly TRBD1 on 6 matching bases. V lost 1 base, J lost 3 bases, and 13 bases lay in between. Germline-derived CDR1 and CDR2 are LGHNA and YSLEER. This CDR3 is 16 amino acids long. For the CDR3, the DNA is TGCGCCAGCAGCCAAGGCCCGGGGGCGGGTGGAAACACCATATATTTT. Translation gives CASSQGPGAGGNTIYF.

A word on this clone: Distinct nucleotide sequences in the sample also encode this CDR3. The V call is TRBV6-5, the J call TRBJ1-4; 7 bases align to TRBD1. CDR3 size: 14 residues. J gave up 5 bases and V 6 bases, and 6 bases lay outside the gene matches. CDR1 and CDR2 from the germline V gene are MNHEY and SVGAGI. The CDR3 coding sequence is TGTGCCAGCAGACCGGGACAGTTAAATGAAAAACTGTTTTTT. Residues: CASRPGQLNEKLFF.

This clone was seen only a few times. The genes are TRBV9 and TRBJ1-1; D is perhaps TRBD1 (5 bases). The CDR3 extends over 13 amino acids. From germline, CDR1 is SGDLS and CDR2 YYNGEE. Trimming shortened V by 0 bases and J by 5 bases, and 8 bases separated the two germline ends. CDR3: CASSVGGETEAFF. CDR3 coding DNA: TGTGCCAGCAGCGTAGGAGGGGAAACTGAAGCTTTCTTT.